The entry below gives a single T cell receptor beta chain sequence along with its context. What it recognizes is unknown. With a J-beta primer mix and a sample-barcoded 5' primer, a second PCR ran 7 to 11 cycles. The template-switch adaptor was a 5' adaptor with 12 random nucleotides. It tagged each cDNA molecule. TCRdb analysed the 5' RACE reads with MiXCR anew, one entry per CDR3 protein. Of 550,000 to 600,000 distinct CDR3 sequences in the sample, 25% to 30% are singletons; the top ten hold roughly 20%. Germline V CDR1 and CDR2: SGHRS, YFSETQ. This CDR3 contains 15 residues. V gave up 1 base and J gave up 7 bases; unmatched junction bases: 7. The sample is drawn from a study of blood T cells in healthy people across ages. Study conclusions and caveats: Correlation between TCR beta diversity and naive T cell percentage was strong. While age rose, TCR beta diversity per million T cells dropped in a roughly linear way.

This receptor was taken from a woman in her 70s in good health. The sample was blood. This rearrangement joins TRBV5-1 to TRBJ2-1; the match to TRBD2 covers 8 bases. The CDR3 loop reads CASSLFTGGGNEQFF. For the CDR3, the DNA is TGCGCCAGCAGCTTGTTCACCGGGGGGGGAAATGAGCAGTTCTTC. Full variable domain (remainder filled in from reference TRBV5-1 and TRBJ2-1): KAGVTQTPRYLIKTRGQQVTLSCSPISGHRSVSWYQQTPGQGLQFLFEYFSETQRNKGNFPGRFSGRQFSNSRSEMNVSTLELGDSALYLCASSLFTGGGNEQFFGPGTRLTVL.